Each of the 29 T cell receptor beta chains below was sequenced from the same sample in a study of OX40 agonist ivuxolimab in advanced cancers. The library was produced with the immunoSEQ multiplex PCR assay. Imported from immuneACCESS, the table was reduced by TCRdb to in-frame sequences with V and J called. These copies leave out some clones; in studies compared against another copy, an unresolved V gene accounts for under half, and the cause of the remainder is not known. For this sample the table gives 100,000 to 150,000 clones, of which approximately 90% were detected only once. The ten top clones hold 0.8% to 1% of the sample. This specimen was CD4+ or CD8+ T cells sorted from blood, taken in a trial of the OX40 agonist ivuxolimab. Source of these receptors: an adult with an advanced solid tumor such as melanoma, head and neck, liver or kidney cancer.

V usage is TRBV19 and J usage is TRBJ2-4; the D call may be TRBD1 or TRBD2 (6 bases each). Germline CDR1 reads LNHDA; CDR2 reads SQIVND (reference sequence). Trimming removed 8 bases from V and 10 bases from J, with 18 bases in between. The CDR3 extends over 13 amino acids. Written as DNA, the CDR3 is TGTGCCAGTCGGGACATGGGACTGGATATTCAGTACTTC. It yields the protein CASRDMGLDIQYF.

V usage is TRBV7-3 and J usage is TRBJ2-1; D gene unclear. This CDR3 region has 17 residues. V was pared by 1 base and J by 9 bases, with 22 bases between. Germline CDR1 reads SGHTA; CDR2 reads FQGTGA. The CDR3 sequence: CASSLMDLVPTLGEQFF. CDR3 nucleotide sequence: TGTGCCAGCAGCTTAATGGACCTAGTCCCCACGTTGGGTGAGCAGTTCTTC.

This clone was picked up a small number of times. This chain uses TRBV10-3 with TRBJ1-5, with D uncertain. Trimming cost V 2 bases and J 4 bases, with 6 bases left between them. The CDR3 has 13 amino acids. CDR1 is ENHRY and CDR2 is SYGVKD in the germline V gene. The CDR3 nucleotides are TGTGCCATCAGTGAGGCGGAGAATCAGCCCCAGCATTTT. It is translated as CAISEAENQPQHF.

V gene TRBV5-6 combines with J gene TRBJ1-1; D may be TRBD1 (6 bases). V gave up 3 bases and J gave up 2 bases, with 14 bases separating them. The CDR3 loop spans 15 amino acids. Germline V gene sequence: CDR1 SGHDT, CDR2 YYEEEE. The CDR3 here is CASSSSPGENTEAFF. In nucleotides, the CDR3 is TGTGCCAGCAGCTCCTCCCCAGGGGAAAACACTGAAGCTTTCTTT.

Written as DNA, the CDR3 is TGTGCCAGCAGCTCAGCCGAGACCCAGTACTTC. It yields the protein CASSSAETQYF. This sequence joins TRBV9 and TRBJ2-5; D remains ambiguous. The V end was cut by 4 bases, the J end by 5 bases, with 6 bases between. CDR1 is SGDLS, CDR2 YYNGEE, per germline. CDR3 length: 11 amino acids.

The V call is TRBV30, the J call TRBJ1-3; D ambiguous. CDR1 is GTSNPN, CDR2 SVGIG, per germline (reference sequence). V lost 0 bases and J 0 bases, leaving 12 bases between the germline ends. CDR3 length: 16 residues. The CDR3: CAWSVPGSDSGNTIYF. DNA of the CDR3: TGTGCCTGGAGTGTACCGGGATCCGACTCTGGAAACACCATATATTTT.

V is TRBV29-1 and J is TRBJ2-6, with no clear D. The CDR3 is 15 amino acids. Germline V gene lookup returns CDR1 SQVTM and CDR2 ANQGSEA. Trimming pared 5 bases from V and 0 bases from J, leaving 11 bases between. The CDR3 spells CSVLTAASGANVLTF. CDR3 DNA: TGCAGCGTTTTGACGGCGGCCTCTGGGGCCAACGTCCTGACTTTC.

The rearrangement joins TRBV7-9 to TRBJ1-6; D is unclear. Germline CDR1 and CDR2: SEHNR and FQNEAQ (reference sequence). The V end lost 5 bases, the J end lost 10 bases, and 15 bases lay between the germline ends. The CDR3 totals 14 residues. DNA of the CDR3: TGTGCCAGCAGCCTAATGGGGTTAAACTCACCCCTCCACTTT. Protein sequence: CASSLMGLNSPLHF.

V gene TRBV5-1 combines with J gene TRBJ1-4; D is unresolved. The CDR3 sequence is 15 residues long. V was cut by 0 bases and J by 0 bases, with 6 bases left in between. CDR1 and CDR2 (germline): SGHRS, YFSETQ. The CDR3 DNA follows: TGCGCCAGCAGCTTGGAGGCAGCAACTAATGAAAAACTGTTTTTT. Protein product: CASSLEAATNEKLFF.

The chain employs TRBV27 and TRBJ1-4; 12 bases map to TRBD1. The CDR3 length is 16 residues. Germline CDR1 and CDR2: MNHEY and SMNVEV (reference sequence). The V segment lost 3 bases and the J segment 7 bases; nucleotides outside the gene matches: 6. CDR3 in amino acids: CASSFRGQGASEKLFF. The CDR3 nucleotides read TGTGCCAGCAGTTTTCGGGGACAGGGGGCGTCTGAAAAACTGTTTTTT.

The CDR3 protein is CATSPYLWDRGTYNEQFF. The CDR3 DNA is TGTGCCACCAGCCCCTACCTCTGGGACAGGGGTACTTACAATGAGCAGTTCTTC. The rearrangement joins TRBV15 to TRBJ2-1; 10 nucleotides agree with TRBD1. With V trimmed by 5 bases and J by 4 bases, 14 bases remained unmatched. CDR1 LNHNV and CDR2 YYDKDF come from the germline V gene (reference sequence). This CDR3 spans 18 amino acids.

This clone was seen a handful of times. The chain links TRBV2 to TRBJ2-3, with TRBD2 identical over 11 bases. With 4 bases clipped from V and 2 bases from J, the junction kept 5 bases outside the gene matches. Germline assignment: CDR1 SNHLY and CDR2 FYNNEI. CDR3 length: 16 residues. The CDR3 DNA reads TGTGCCAGCAGTGGGGGGACTAGCGGCCTCACAGATACGCAGTATTTT. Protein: CASSGGTSGLTDTQYF. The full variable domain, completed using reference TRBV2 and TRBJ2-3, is EPEVTQTPSHQVTQMGQEVILRCVPISNHLYFYWYRQILGQKVEFLVSFYNNEISEKSEIFDDQFSVERPDGSNFTLKIRSTKLEDSAMYFCASSGGTSGLTDTQYFGPGTRLTVL.

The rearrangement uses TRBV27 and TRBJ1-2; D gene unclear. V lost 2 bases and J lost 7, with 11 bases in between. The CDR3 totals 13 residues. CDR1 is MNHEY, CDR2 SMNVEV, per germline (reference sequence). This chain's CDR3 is CASSLEGEGGYTF. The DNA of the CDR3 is TGTGCCAGCAGTTTAGAGGGCGAGGGTGGCTACACCTTC.

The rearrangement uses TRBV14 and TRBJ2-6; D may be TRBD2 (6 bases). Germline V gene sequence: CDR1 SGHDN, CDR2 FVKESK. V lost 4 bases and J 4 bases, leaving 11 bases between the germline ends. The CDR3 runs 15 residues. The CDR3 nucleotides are TGTGCCAGCAGCCCCGGAGGGACCGGGGCCAACGTCCTGACTTTC. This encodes CASSPGGTGANVLTF.

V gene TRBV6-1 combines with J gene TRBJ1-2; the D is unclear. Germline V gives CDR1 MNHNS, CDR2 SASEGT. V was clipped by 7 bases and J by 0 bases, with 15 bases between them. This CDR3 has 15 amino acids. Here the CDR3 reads CASTARGDSNYGYTF. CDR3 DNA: TGTGCCAGCACCGCTCGGGGTGATTCTAACTATGGCTACACCTTC.

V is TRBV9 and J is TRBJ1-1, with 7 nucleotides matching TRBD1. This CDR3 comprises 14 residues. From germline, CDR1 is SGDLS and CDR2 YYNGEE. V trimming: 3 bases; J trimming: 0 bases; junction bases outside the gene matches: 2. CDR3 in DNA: TGTGCCAGCAGCGCGGGACAGTTGAACACTGAAGCTTTCTTT. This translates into CASSAGQLNTEAFF.

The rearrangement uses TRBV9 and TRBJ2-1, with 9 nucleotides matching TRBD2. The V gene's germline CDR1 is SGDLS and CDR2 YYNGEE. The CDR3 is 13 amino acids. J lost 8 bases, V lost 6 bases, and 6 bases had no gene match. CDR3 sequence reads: CASTAGGPYEQFF. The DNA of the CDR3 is TGTGCCAGCACGGCGGGAGGGCCTTATGAGCAGTTCTTC.

The CDR3 protein is CASTIHRDLNTEAFF. CDR3 DNA: TGTGCCAGTACCATCCACAGGGACTTGAACACTGAAGCTTTCTTT. This chain joins TRBV6-5 and TRBJ1-1; perhaps TRBD1 as D (6 bases). Looked up from germline, CDR1 is MNHEY and CDR2 is SVGAGI. CDR3 length equals 15 residues. Deletions cut 9 bases from V and 0 bases from J, with 17 bases between.

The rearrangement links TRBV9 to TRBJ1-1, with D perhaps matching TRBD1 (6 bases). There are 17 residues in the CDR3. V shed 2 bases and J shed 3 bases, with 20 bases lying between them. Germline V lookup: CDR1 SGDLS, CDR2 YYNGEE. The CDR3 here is CASSVGGQIPRDTEAFF. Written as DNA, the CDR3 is TGTGCCAGCAGCGTGGGGGGCCAAATCCCGAGGGACACTGAAGCTTTCTTT.

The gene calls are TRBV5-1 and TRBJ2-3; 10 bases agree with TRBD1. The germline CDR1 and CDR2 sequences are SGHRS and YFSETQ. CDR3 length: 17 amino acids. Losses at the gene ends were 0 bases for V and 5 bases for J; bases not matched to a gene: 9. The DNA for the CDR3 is TGCGCCAGCAGCTTGGCCGTCGACAGGGGGCTCAAAGATACGCAGTATTTT. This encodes CASSLAVDRGLKDTQYF.

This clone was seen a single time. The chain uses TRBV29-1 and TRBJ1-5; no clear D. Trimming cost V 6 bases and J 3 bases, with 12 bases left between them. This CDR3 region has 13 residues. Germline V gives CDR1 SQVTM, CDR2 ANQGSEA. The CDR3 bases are TGCAGCGTGGAGGAGGGTATCAATCAGCCCCAGCATTTT. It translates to CSVEEGINQPQHF.

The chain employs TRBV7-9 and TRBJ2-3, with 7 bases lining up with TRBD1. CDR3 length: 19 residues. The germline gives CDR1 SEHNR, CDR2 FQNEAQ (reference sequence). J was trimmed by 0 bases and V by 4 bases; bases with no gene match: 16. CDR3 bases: TGTGCCAGCAGCTCTGCGTCCGGGACAGCCTTTTCTAGCACAGATACGCAGTATTTT. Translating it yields CASSSASGTAFSSTDTQYF.

As DNA, the CDR3 is TGCGCCAGCAGCGGTTCTAGCGAGACCTACAATGAGCAGTTCTTC. It is translated as CASSGSSETYNEQFF. The chain combines TRBV5-1 with TRBJ2-1; D possibly corresponds to TRBD2 (6 bases). V lost 4 bases and J 2 bases, leaving 13 bases between the germline ends. Germline-derived CDR1 and CDR2 are SGHRS and YFSETQ. The CDR3 has 15 amino acids.

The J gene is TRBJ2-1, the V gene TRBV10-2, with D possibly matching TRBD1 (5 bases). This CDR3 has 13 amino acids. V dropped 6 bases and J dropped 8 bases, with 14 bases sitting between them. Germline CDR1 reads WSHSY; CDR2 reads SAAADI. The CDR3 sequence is CASSGSLGHEQFF. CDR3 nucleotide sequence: TGCGCCAGCAGCGGGTCTTTGGGGCATGAGCAGTTCTTC.

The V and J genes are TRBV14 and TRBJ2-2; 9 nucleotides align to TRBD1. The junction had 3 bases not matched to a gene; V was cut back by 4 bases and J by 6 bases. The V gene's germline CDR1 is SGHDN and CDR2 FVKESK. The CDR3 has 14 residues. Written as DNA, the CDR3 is TGTGCCAGCAGCCCACAGGGGGCCGCCGGGGAGCTGTTTTTT. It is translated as CASSPQGAAGELFF. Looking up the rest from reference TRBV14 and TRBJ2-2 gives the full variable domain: EAGVTQFPSHSVIEKGQTVTLRCDPISGHDNLYWYRRVMGKEIKFLLHFVKESKQDESGMPNNRFLAERTGGTYSTLKVQPAELEDSGVYFCASSPQGAAGELFFGEGSRLTVL.

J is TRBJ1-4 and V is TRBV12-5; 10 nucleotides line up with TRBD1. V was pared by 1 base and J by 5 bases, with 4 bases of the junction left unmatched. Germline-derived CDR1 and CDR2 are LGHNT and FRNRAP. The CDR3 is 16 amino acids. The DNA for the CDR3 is TGTGCTAGTGGTTTGGCCTGGACAGGGGGAAATGAAAAACTGTTTTTT. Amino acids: CASGLAWTGGNEKLFF. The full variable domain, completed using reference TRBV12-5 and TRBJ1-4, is DARVTQTPRHKVTEMGQEVTMRCQPILGHNTVFWYRQTMMQGLELLAYFRNRAPLDDSGMPKDRFSAEMPDATLATLKIQPSEPRDSAVYFCASGLAWTGGNEKLFFGSGTQLSVL.

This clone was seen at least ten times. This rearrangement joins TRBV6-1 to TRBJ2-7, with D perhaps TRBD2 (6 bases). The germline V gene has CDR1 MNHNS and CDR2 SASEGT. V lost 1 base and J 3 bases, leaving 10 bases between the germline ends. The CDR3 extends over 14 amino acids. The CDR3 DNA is TGTGCCAGCAGTGAAGGCGGGACCAACTACGAGCAGTACTTC. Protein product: CASSEGGTNYEQYF.

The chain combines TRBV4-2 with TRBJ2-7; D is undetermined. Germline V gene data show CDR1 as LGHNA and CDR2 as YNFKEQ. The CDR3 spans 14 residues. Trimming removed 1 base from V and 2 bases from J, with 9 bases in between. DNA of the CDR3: TGTGCCAGCAGCCAAGCCGGCAGGACCTACGAGCAGTACTTC. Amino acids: CASSQAGRTYEQYF.

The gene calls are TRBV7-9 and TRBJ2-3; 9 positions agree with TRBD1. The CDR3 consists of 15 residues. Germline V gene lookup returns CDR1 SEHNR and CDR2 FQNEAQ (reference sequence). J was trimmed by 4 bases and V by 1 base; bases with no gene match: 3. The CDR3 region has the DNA TGTGCCAGCAGCTTAGGGACAGGGGTTGCAGATACGCAGTATTTT. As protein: CASSLGTGVADTQYF.